This TCR beta chain was identified in a study of CD8 T cells in ankylosing spondylitis. This clonotype was observed many times. V shed 7 bases and J shed 7 bases, with 10 bases lying between them. CDR3 length: 11 residues. CDR1 is MNHEY and CDR2 is SVGEGT in the germline V gene. Via MiXCR, TCRdb re-called the 5' RACE reads, giving one row per CDR3 protein. The data show 300,000 to 400,000 distinct CDR3 sequences, around a tenth seen once. This sequence originates from a female donor with ankylosing spondylitis or in good health (not recorded which). The sample consisted of blood, either unsorted or a sorted T cell fraction (not recorded which). This sequence joins TRBV6-2 or TRBV6-3 and TRBJ1-1; no firm D call. The CDR3 loop is CASTQRYEAFF. The CDR3 DNA follows: TGTGCCAGCACCCAGAGGTATGAAGCTTTCTTT.